The present T cell receptor (beta chain) was sequenced within a study of Ad26.COV2.S vaccination and SARS-CoV-2 variants. Study-level findings and limits: Substantial response breadth was reportedly seen for spike-specific CD8+ and CD4+ T cells after vaccination.

In germline, CDR1 is LNHDA, CDR2 SQIVND (reference sequence). Trimming took 1 base from V and 4 from J, leaving 9 bases between them. The length of the CDR3 is 14 residues. The method was immunoSEQ multiplex PCR; TCRdb's version includes in-frame clones alone and lacks a portion of them. The sample includes 200,000 to 250,000 clones, roughly 88% of them seen just once. Concerning this clone: Its antigen is currently unknown.

Treatment: roughly 18 received Ad26.COV2.S at low or high dose, single or two shots; 5 received placebo; per-sample allocation not given. Material that was analyzed had been drawn on day 63 after the first vaccine or placebo injection. The TCR originated in a person between 18 and 65 years old who received the Ad26.COV2.S COVID-19 vaccine or a placebo. The chain joins TRBV19 to TRBJ2-3; D remains unclear. The sample in question was peripheral blood, obtained in a trial of Ad26.COV2.S vaccine versus placebo. The CDR3 protein is CASSIGQLADTQYF. The CDR3 bases are TGTGCCAGTAGTATAGGGCAGTTGGCAGATACGCAGTATTTT.